This TCR beta chain originates from a study of PD-1 blockade in classical Hodgkin lymphoma. Every patient was affected by relapse after autologous stem cell transplantation, while exposure to brentuximab vedotin was not uniform. Study-level results: Underlying causes for the observed repertoire differences were not defined, possibly disease activity or prior therapy.

Profiled with immunoSEQ multiplex PCR; TCRdb holds only in-frame clones, not every one. The table records about 97,000 clones, approximately 88% of them present only once. Details on this clone: Its antigen remains unidentified.

The CDR3 runs to 13 residues. V was clipped by 5 bases and J by 4 bases; unmatched bases: 4. Germline CDR1 and CDR2: MNHEY and SVGAGI. The material sequenced was peripheral blood mononuclear cells (PBMCs), taken at baseline. This receptor was identified in a human donor with classical Hodgkin lymphoma. This sequence joins TRBV6-5 and TRBJ1-2; 7 nucleotides match TRBD1. The CDR3 region has the DNA TGTGCCAGCAGTGACAGGGTGGCCTATGGCTACACCTTC. Its protein product is CASSDRVAYGYTF.